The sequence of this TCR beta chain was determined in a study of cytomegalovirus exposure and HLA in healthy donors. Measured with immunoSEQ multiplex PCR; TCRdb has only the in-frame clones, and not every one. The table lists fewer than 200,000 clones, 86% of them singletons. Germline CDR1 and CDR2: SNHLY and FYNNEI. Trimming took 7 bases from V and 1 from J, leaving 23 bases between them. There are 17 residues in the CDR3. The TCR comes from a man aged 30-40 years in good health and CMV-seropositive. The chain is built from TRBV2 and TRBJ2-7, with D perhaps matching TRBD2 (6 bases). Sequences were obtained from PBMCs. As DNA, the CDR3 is TGTGCCAGCACGAAAGATATTGGGTTAGCGGTTTCCTACGAGCAGTACTTC. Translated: CASTKDIGLAVSYEQYF.